This T cell receptor (beta chain) was profiled in a study of beta chain features in type 1 diabetes. Regarding the study as a whole: People with Type 1 diabetes carried modestly yet significantly shorter TCRB CDR3s in all four CD4+ subsets.

There are a few counts of this clone. Its target is unknown. The V gene lost 0 bases and the J gene lost 0 bases, with 3 bases spanning the gap. The CDR3 is made up of 13 amino acids. Germline-derived CDR1 and CDR2 are MGHRA and YSYEKL. Reverse transcribing all isolated RNA meant expressed TCRB transcripts were sequenced. Clones were read by immunoSEQ multiplex PCR, and TCRdb kept only the in-frame ones, dropping some. The table shows some 700,000 clones, with around an eighth occurring only once. The sequence derives from a man aged 18 to 30 with type 1 diabetes. The specimen was naive CD4+ T cells from blood. The V call is TRBV4-1, the J call TRBJ2-7; D not resolved. The CDR3 region has the DNA TGCGCCAGCAGCCAAGATCGCTCCTACGAGCAGTACTTC. Its translation is CASSQDRSYEQYF.